This TCR beta chain was recovered during a study of T cells after posttransplantation cyclophosphamide. The table came from immunoSEQ multiplex PCR; TCRdb's copy has only in-frame clones and leaves some out. Observed are under 20,000 clones, no singletons, with the top ten taking 0.54%. V lost 3 bases to trimming and J lost 1 base, with 12 bases between them. This CDR3 spans 14 amino acids. Germline V CDR1 and CDR2: SQVTM, ANQGSEA. Findings of the study overall: TRB overlap between skin or GI tissue T cells and blood was limited.

This clone was detected ten times or more. What it binds is unknown. Treatment was busulfan-fludarabine conditioning, a marrow graft, and cyclophosphamide on days +3 and +4. The source material was PBMCs, sampled after allogeneic stem cell transplant with posttransplant cyclophosphamide. This clonotype was obtained from a female patient aged 25-39 years who received an allogeneic stem cell transplant from a related donor, was CMV-positive, and had no GVHD. Certain T cells may be donor cells from the graft. The gene calls are TRBV29-1 and TRBJ1-1, with a tentative D call TRBD1 (6 bases). The CDR3 loop reads CSVDRGGGNTEAFF. The DNA for the CDR3 is TGCAGCGTTGACAGGGGCGGTGGGAACACTGAAGCTTTCTTT.